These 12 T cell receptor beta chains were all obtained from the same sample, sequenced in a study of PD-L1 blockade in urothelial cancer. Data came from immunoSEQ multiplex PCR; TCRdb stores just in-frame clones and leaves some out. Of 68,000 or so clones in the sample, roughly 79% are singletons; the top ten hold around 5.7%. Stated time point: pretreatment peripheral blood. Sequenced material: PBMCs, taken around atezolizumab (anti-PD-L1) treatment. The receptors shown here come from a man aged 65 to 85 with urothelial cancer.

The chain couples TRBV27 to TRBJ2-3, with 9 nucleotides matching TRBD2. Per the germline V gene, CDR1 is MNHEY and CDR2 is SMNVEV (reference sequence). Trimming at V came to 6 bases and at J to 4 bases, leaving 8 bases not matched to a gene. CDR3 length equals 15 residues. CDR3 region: CASSLGASGADTQYF. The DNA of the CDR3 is TGTGCCAGCAGCTTGGGGGCTAGCGGGGCAGATACGCAGTATTTT.

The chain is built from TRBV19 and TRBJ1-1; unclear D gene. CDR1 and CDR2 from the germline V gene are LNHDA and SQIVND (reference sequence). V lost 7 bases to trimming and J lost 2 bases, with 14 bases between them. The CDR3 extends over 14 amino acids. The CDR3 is CASTPLEANTEAFF. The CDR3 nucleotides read TGTGCCAGTACACCCCTCGAGGCAAACACTGAAGCTTTCTTT.

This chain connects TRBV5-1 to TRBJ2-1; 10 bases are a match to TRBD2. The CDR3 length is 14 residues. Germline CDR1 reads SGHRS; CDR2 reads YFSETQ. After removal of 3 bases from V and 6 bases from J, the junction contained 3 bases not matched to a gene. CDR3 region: CASSWLAGGNEQFF. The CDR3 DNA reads TGCGCCAGCAGCTGGTTAGCGGGGGGCAATGAGCAGTTCTTC.

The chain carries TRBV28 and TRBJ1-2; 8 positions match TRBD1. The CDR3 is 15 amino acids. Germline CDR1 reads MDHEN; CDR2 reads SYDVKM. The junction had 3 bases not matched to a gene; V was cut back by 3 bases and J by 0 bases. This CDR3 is CASSFAGQANYGYTF. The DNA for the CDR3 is TGTGCCAGCAGTTTTGCGGGACAGGCTAACTATGGCTACACCTTC.

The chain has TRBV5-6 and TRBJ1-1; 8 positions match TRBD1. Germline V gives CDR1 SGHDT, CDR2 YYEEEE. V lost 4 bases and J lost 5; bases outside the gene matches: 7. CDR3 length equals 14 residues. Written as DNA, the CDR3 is TGTGCCAGCAGCATCGACAGGGGTGGAACTGAAGCTTTCTTT. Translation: CASSIDRGGTEAFF.

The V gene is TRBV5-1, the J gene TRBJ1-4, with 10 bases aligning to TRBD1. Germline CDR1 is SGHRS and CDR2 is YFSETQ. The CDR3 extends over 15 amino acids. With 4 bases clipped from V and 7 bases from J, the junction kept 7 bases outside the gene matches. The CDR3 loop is CASSGGTGEGEKLFF. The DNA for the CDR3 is TGCGCCAGCAGCGGTGGGACAGGGGAGGGTGAAAAACTGTTTTTT. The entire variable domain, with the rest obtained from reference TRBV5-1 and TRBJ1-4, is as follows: KAGVTQTPRYLIKTRGQQVTLSCSPISGHRSVSWYQQTPGQGLQFLFEYFSETQRNKGNFPGRFSGRQFSNSRSEMNVSTLELGDSALYLCASSGGTGEGEKLFFGSGTQLSVL.

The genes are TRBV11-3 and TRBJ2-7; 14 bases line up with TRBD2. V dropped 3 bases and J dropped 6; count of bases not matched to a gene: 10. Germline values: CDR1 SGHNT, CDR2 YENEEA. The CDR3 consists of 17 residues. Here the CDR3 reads CASSFTSPTSGRVEQYF. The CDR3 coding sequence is TGTGCCAGCAGCTTCACTAGCCCGACTAGCGGGAGGGTCGAGCAGTACTTC. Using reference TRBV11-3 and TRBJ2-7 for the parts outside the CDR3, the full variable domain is EAGVVQSPRYKIIEKKQPVAFWCNPISGHNTLYWYLQNLGQGPELLIRYENEEAVDDSQLPKDRFSAERLKGVDSTLKIQPAELGDSAVYLCASSFTSPTSGRVEQYFGPGTRLTVT.

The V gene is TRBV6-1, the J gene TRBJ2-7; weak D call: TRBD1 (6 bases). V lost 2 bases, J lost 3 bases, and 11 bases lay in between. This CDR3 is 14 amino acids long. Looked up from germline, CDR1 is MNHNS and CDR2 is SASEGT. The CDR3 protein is CASSEPSGHYEQYF. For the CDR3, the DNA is TGTGCCAGCAGTGAACCCTCGGGACACTACGAGCAGTACTTC.

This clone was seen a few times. CDR3 DNA: TGTGCCAGCAGCTTGGGTGAAGGGGGCATAAGGAACACTGAAGCTTTCTTT. Its translation: CASSLGEGGIRNTEAFF. This rearrangement joins TRBV5-6 to TRBJ1-1; 7 positions match TRBD1. The ends lost 0 bases at V and 1 base at J; junction bases unmatched: 9. From germline, CDR1 is SGHDT and CDR2 YYEEEE. CDR3 length equals 17 residues.

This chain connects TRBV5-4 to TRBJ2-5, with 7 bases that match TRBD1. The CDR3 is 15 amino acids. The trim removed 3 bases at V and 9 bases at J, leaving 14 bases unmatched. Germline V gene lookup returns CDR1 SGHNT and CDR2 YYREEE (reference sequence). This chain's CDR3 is CASSYYDRDTRAQYF. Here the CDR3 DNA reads TGTGCCAGCAGCTATTACGACAGGGACACGAGGGCCCAGTACTTC.

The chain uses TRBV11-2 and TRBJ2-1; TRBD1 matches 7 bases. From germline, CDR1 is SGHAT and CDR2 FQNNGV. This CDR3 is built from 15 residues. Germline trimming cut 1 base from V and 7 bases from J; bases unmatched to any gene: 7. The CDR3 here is CASSLGPGGRNEQFF. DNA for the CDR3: TGTGCCAGCAGCTTAGGCCCAGGGGGAAGGAATGAGCAGTTCTTC.

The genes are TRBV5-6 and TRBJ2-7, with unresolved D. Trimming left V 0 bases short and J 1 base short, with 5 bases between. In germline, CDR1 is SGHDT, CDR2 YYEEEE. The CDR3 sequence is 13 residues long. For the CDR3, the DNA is TGTGCCAGCAGCTTGGGCCGGTCCTACGAGCAGTACTTC. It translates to CASSLGRSYEQYF. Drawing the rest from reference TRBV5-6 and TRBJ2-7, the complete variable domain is DAGVTQSPTHLIKTRGQQVTLRCSPKSGHDTVSWYQQALGQGPQFIFQYYEEEERQRGNFPDRFSGHQFPNYSSELNVNALLLGDSALYLCASSLGRSYEQYFGPGTRLTVT.